The clone carrying this T cell receptor (beta chain) was observed many times. Antigen unknown. The CDR3 spans 10 residues. Germline V gives CDR1 MNHNS, CDR2 SASEGT. Trimming left V 11 bases short and J 7 bases short, with 11 bases between. TCR beta CDR3 regions were amplified from RNA. An initial round of RT-PCR targeting the TCR CDR3 relied on the HTBI primer set. One entry per CDR3 protein, called by TCRdb with MiXCR from the multiplex PCR reads. The sample holds roughly 110,000 distinct CDR3 sequences, more than 15% seen once. This specimen belongs to a study of T cells in Graves' hyperthyroidism and ophthalmopathy. General observations from the study: Most expanded thyroid clonotypes above 0.001 also appeared in blood.

Together with thyroid ultrasound, orbital computed tomography, serum thyroxine and TRAb, clinical symptoms were used for diagnoses. This receptor was taken from a woman aged 45-65 years with Graves' hyperthyroidism. V usage is TRBV6-1 and J usage is TRBJ1-2; no firm D call. Material for sequencing was blood. CDR3 DNA sequence: TGTGCCGCCGGAAAAGCTGGCTACACCTTC. It specifies CAAGKAGYTF.